The text below deals with one T cell receptor beta chain. The antigen is not known. The germline V gene encodes CDR1 MGHDK and CDR2 SYGVNS. The CDR3 length is 15 residues. Trimming took 3 bases from V and 8 from J, leaving 16 bases between them. Each cDNA molecule carried a unique molecular identifier. TCRdb redid the calling of the 5' RACE reads with MiXCR, one entry per CDR3 protein. The sample includes 85,000 to 90,000 distinct CDR3 sequences, roughly 14% of them seen just once. The sample is drawn from a study of early T cells in non-severe SARS-CoV-2 infection. Study at large: Unpaired chains resulted from sequencing bulk RNA of unsorted whole blood. Study-wide results and caveats: CD4 and private specificities were missed by VDJdb matching, which favored anti-spike CD8 responses.

The sequence derives from an adult who was a healthcare worker with PCR-confirmed SARS-CoV-2 infection or an uninfected control (not recorded which). The gene calls are TRBV25-1 and TRBJ1-4; weak D call: TRBD1 (5 bases). The sequenced sample consisted of whole blood. The chain's CDR3 is CASSETGLTTEKLFF. As DNA, the CDR3 is TGTGCCAGCAGTGAGACGGGACTTACAACCGAAAAACTGTTTTTT.